This T cell receptor beta chain derives from a study of blood T cell repertoires in COVID-19. Study summary: From T cells, B-cell-depleted T cells, or PBMCs came the material, which was cDNA or gDNA.

TCRdb keeps only in-frame clones here, not all; method: immunoSEQ multiplex PCR. The table lists around 250,000 clones, just over 85% of them singletons. The clonotype originates from a man in his late teens or twenties who had recovered from COVID-19. What was sequenced was PBMCs or T cells enriched from blood (not recorded which).

The CDR3 DNA follows: TGTGCCAGCAGCAGGGGGGACAGGTTCACTGAAGCTTTCTTT. This translates into CASSRGDRFTEAFF. The rearrangement joins TRBV3-1 (or the pseudogene TRBV3-2) to TRBJ1-1, with 8 bases lining up with TRBD1. From germline, CDR1 is LGHDT and CDR2 YNNKEL (reference sequence). The CDR3 has 14 residues. V lost 5 bases, J lost 4 bases, and 6 bases stayed unmatched.